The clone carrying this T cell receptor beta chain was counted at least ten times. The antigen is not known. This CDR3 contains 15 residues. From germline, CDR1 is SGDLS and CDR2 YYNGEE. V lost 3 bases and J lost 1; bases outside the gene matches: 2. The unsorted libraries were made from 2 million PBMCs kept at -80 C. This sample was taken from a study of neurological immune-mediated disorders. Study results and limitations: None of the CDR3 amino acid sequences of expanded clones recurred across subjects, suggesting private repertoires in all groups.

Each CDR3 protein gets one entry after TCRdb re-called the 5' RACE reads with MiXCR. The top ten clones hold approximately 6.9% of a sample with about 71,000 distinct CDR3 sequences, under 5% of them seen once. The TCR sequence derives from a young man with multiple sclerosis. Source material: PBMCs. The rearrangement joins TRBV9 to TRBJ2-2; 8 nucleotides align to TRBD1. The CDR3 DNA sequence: TGTGCCAGCAGCGGGACAGGGATGAACACCGGGGAGCTGTTTTTT. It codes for CASSGTGMNTGELFF.